These 22 T cell receptor beta chains originate from one sample sequenced in a study of T cell responses to AZD1222 COVID-19 vaccine. Profiled with immunoSEQ multiplex PCR; TCRdb holds only in-frame clones, not every one. The sample lists 90,000 to 150,000 clones, around 89% seen once, with over 4.5% in the top ten. The sample here was peripheral blood, taken on day 0 of AZD1222 vaccination. These receptors all come from an adult in good health.

This rearrangement joins TRBV7-9 to TRBJ2-5; the match to TRBD1 covers 8 bases. The CDR3 sequence is 16 residues long. In germline, CDR1 is SEHNR, CDR2 FQNEAQ (reference sequence). V was pared by 1 base and J by 2 bases, with 6 bases of the junction left unmatched. The CDR3 bases are TGTGCCAGCAGCTTAGGAGACAGGGGACTTCAAGAGACCCAGTACTTC. It yields the protein CASSLGDRGLQETQYF.

The rearrangement joins TRBV6-2 or TRBV6-3 to TRBJ1-5, with unresolved D. The germline V and J ends were trimmed by 4 bases and 0 bases, with 10 bases remaining between them. Per the germline V gene, CDR1 is MNHEY and CDR2 is SVGEGT. This CDR3 has 15 residues. This CDR3 reads CASSSGEYSNQPQHF. Here the CDR3 DNA reads TGTGCCAGCAGTTCTGGGGAGTATAGCAATCAGCCCCAGCATTTT.

The chain links TRBV7-2 to TRBJ2-5, with TRBD2 identical over 11 bases. CDR3 length: 15 amino acids. V lost 3 bases to trimming and J lost 5 bases; unmatched junction nucleotides: 5. Germline CDR1 reads SGHTA; CDR2 reads FQGNSA. Here the CDR3 reads CASSFTSGGGETQYF. In DNA form, the CDR3 reads TGTGCCAGCAGCTTCACTAGCGGGGGAGGGGAGACCCAGTACTTC.

The genes are TRBV7-2 and TRBJ1-1; D is uncertain. Trimming removed 3 bases from V and 5 bases from J, with 4 bases in between. CDR1 is SGHTA, CDR2 FQGNSA, per germline. The CDR3 spans 11 residues. CDR3 in amino acids: CASSFRTEAFF. The CDR3 nucleotides are TGTGCCAGCAGCTTCCGGACTGAAGCTTTCTTT.

This clone was recorded only once. The chain's CDR3 is CASSLTGITGNTIYF. The CDR3 DNA reads as TGTGCCAGCAGCCTGACAGGGATCACTGGAAACACCATATATTTT. The rearrangement uses TRBV5-6 and TRBJ1-3, with 7 bases fitting TRBD1. The V segment lost 4 bases and the J segment 2 bases; nucleotides outside the gene matches: 6. CDR3 length equals 15 residues. CDR1 and CDR2 (germline): SGHDT, YYEEEE.

V is TRBV6-2 or TRBV6-3 and J is TRBJ2-3; TRBD2 matches at 11 bases. There are 15 residues in the CDR3. V gave up 4 bases and J gave up 15 bases; unmatched junction bases: 15. Germline V gives CDR1 MNHEY, CDR2 SVGEGT. The CDR3 protein is CASSWSASGGPVSYF. The DNA of the CDR3 is TGTGCCAGCAGTTGGTCGGCTAGCGGGGGGCCCGTTTCCTATTTT.

The chain employs TRBV5-1 and TRBJ1-1; 7 positions agree with TRBD1. Trimming took 4 bases from V and 2 from J; bases not matched to a gene: 5. The CDR3 spans 14 residues. Per the germline V gene, CDR1 is SGHRS and CDR2 is YFSETQ. In DNA form, the CDR3 reads TGCGCCAGCAGCCTGGACAGGACAAACACTGAAGCTTTCTTT. The encoded protein is CASSLDRTNTEAFF. Based on the CDR3 plus reference TRBV5-1 and TRBJ1-1, the full variable domain is KAGVTQTPRYLIKTRGQQVTLSCSPISGHRSVSWYQQTPGQGLQFLFEYFSETQRNKGNFPGRFSGRQFSNSRSEMNVSTLELGDSALYLCASSLDRTNTEAFFGQGTRLTVV.

The sample holds a few counts of this clone. This rearrangement joins TRBV7-9 to TRBJ1-1, with D unresolved. The V end was cut by 3 bases, the J end by 5 bases, with 13 bases between. This CDR3 comprises 14 residues. Germline V CDR1 and CDR2: SEHNR, FQNEAQ (reference sequence). The CDR3 sequence is CASSFDSSRTEAFF. Written as DNA, the CDR3 is TGTGCCAGCAGCTTCGATTCGTCCAGGACTGAAGCTTTCTTT.

The chain couples TRBV5-6 to TRBJ2-1; D possibly uses TRBD1 or TRBD2 (5 bases each). The CDR3 runs to 14 residues. Trimming removed 4 bases at V and 6 bases at J, with 14 bases between. The germline V gene encodes CDR1 SGHDT and CDR2 YYEEEE. CDR3 DNA sequence: TGTGCCAGCAGCGAAAGTTGGGGGTCCAATGAGCAGTTCTTC. Amino acid sequence: CASSESWGSNEQFF.

The chain couples TRBV6-5 to TRBJ2-2; possible D gene TRBD1, 5 bases. The V gene's germline CDR1 is MNHEY and CDR2 SVGAGI. V lost 7 bases, J lost 0 bases, and 9 bases lay in between. The length of the CDR3 is 14 residues. CDR3 sequence: CASTKGSNTGELFF. In DNA, the CDR3 is TGTGCCAGCACCAAGGGGTCGAACACCGGGGAGCTGTTTTTT.

The chain links TRBV4-3 to TRBJ2-1, with D uncertain. CDR3 length: 16 residues. CDR1 is LGHNA, CDR2 YSLEER, per germline. Trimming pared 0 bases from V and 9 bases from J, leaving 18 bases between. The chain's CDR3 is CASSQDSRPAEAEQFF. CDR3 nucleotides: TGCGCCAGCAGCCAAGATTCGCGTCCCGCGGAAGCTGAGCAGTTCTTC.

V usage is TRBV9 and J usage is TRBJ2-1, with 8 bases matching TRBD2. Germline CDR1 and CDR2: SGDLS and YYNGEE. The CDR3 contains 14 residues. Trimming cost V 3 bases and J 3 bases; bases outside gene matches: 2. As DNA, the CDR3 is TGTGCCAGCAGCGCGGGACTAGTCTACAATGAGCAGTTCTTC. This sequence encodes CASSAGLVYNEQFF.

This clone has only one observation. The chain couples TRBV2 to TRBJ1-6; D call uncertain. The CDR3 consists of 14 residues. Germline CDR1 SNHLY, CDR2 FYNNEI. The V end lost 1 base, the J end lost 7 bases, and 8 bases lay between the germline ends. The CDR3 region has the DNA TGTGCCAGCAGTGAAGGAGGGTCCAATTCACCCCTCCACTTT. Translation gives CASSEGGSNSPLHF. The whole variable domain, filled in from reference TRBV2 and TRBJ1-6, reads EPEVTQTPSHQVTQMGQEVILRCVPISNHLYFYWYRQILGQKVEFLVSFYNNEISEKSEIFDDQFSVERPDGSNFTLKIRSTKLEDSAMYFCASSEGGSNSPLHFGNGTRLTVT.

The chain employs TRBV19 and TRBJ1-2, with 7 bases aligning to TRBD1. Germline assignment: CDR1 LNHDA and CDR2 SQIVND (reference sequence). The junction had 7 bases not matched to a gene; V was cut back by 8 bases and J by 1 base. CDR3 length: 14 amino acids. CDR3: CASSLTGDNYGYTF. CDR3 DNA sequence: TGTGCCAGTTCGTTAACAGGGGATAACTATGGCTACACCTTC.

The genes are TRBV14 and TRBJ1-2; 7 nucleotides match TRBD1. The CDR3 covers 13 residues. J lost 4 bases, V lost 3 bases, and 2 bases had no gene match. In germline, CDR1 is SGHDN, CDR2 FVKESK. DNA for the CDR3: TGTGCCAGCAGCCAGGGACAGTTCTATGGCTACACCTTC. The encoded protein is CASSQGQFYGYTF.

This clone was counted once. The gene calls are TRBV6-1 and TRBJ1-4, with unresolved D. This CDR3 spans 15 amino acids. In germline, CDR1 is MNHNS, CDR2 SASEGT. V was pared by 0 bases and J by 0 bases, with 5 bases between. This CDR3 is CASSEAATTNEKLFF. The CDR3 DNA reads TGTGCCAGCAGTGAAGCGGCGACAACTAATGAAAAACTGTTTTTT.

V and J are TRBV5-1 and TRBJ2-1; TRBD1 agrees at 7 bases. The CDR3 is 15 residues long. V lost 0 bases to trimming and J lost 4 bases; unmatched junction nucleotides: 4. Germline V gene data show CDR1 as SGHRS and CDR2 as YFSETQ. CDR3 in DNA: TGCGCCAGCAGCTTGGCAGGGGGAGATTACAATGAGCAGTTCTTC. Residues: CASSLAGGDYNEQFF.

V is TRBV3-1 (or the pseudogene TRBV3-2) and J is TRBJ2-7; D ambiguous. The CDR3 extends over 17 amino acids. The germline V gene encodes CDR1 LGHDT and CDR2 YNNKEL (reference sequence). V shed 6 bases and J shed 5 bases, with 26 bases lying between them. Written as DNA, the CDR3 is TGTGCCAGCAGTCCTGATCCTCATCCTATTCGGTCTAACGAGCAGTACTTC. This encodes CASSPDPHPIRSNEQYF.

The gene calls are TRBV18 and TRBJ2-3, with 7 bases that match TRBD2. The CDR3 loop spans 16 amino acids. With 3 bases clipped from V and 0 bases from J, the junction kept 6 bases outside the gene matches. Germline lookup yields CDR1 KGHSH and CDR2 LQKENI. The CDR3 coding sequence is TGTGCCAGCTCACCCCTACTAGCGAAGAGCACAGATACGCAGTATTTT. It encodes CASSPLLAKSTDTQYF.

This clone has a single count. The chain joins TRBV7-9 to TRBJ1-5; no clear D gene. In germline, CDR1 is SEHNR, CDR2 FQNEAQ (reference sequence). Trimming shortened V by 1 base and J by 5 bases, and 6 bases separated the two germline ends. The CDR3 totals 13 residues. CDR3 bases: TGTGCCAGCAGCTTAGGGTTGGATCAGCCCCAGCATTTT. The encoded protein is CASSLGLDQPQHF.

The rearrangement joins TRBV24-1 to TRBJ2-5, with 8 bases lining up with TRBD1. V dropped 5 bases and J dropped 5; count of bases not matched to a gene: 6. The CDR3 spans 14 residues. Germline CDR1 is KGHDR and CDR2 is SFDVKD. The DNA of the CDR3 is TGTGCCACCAGTGGGACAGGGCAGGGGGAGACCCAGTACTTC. Protein: CATSGTGQGETQYF.

In this sample, this clone turned up a few times. The same CDR3 also results from other DNA sequences found in this sample. The V gene is TRBV14, the J gene TRBJ1-1; D is unresolved. Per the germline V gene, CDR1 is SGHDN and CDR2 is FVKESK. The CDR3 is 12 amino acids. V was shortened by 3 bases and J by 1 base, with 3 bases between the two germline ends. This chain's CDR3 is CASSQGNTEAFF. The CDR3 nucleotides read TGTGCCAGCAGCCAGGGGAACACTGAAGCTTTCTTT.